This T cell receptor beta chain was sequenced in a study of blood T cell repertoires in COVID-19. CDR3 length: 14 amino acids. The junction had 3 bases not matched to a gene; V was cut back by 3 bases and J by 5 bases. CDR1 is SGHAT, CDR2 FQNNGV, per germline. Libraries were prepared by immunoSEQ multiplex PCR; TCRdb keeps only in-frame clonotypes and omits some of them. The table includes 350,000 to 400,000 clones, 75% to 90% detected once. The source material was peripheral blood. V and J are TRBV11-2 and TRBJ1-1, with TRBD1 matching 10 bases. The sequence derives from a woman in her sixties or seventies with COVID-19, enrolled during active disease. The CDR3 DNA is TGTGCCAGCAGCTTGGGACAGGGGAGGACTGAAGCTTTCTTT. As protein: CASSLGQGRTEAFF.